Shown below are 20 T cell receptor beta chains from a single sample sequenced in a study of blood T cell repertoires in COVID-19. Repertoires were generated with immunoSEQ multiplex PCR, while TCRdb's copy carries only in-frame clones and drops some. This sample has about 200,000 clones; 90% occur once, and the top ten carry around 0.53%. Sequencing was done on a sample of peripheral blood. These receptors came from a man between 50 and 59 years old with acute or convalescent COVID-19.

This rearrangement joins TRBV27 to TRBJ1-5; D is ambiguous. There are 13 residues in the CDR3. Germline assignment: CDR1 MNHEY and CDR2 SMNVEV (reference sequence). Trimming left V 7 bases short and J 6 bases short, with 13 bases between. The chain's CDR3 is CASMVARGQPQHF. In DNA, the CDR3 is TGTGCCAGCATGGTGGCGCGGGGTCAGCCCCAGCATTTT.

The chain carries TRBV3-1 (or the pseudogene TRBV3-2) and TRBJ1-2; D is unresolved. CDR3 length equals 12 residues. Trimming left V 0 bases short and J 5 bases short, with 4 bases between. Per the germline V gene, CDR1 is LGHDT and CDR2 is YNNKEL (reference sequence). CDR3: CASSQDSYGYTF. The DNA of the CDR3 is TGTGCCAGCAGCCAAGACTCTTATGGCTACACCTTC.

The rearrangement links TRBV27 to TRBJ1-2, with 9 nucleotides matching TRBD1. The CDR3 has 13 amino acids. The J segment lost 12 bases and the V segment lost 5 bases, leaving 10 bases of the junction unmatched. CDR1 MNHEY and CDR2 SMNVEV come from the germline V gene (reference sequence). CDR3 bases: TGTGCCAGCAGTGCCCGGACAGGGGAGATCCACACCTTC. Amino acids: CASSARTGEIHTF.

V is TRBV3-1 (or the pseudogene TRBV3-2) and J is TRBJ1-1, with D unclear. Between the trimmed V and J ends, which lost 6 bases and 0 bases, there was a span of 11 bases. The CDR3 runs to 14 residues. CDR1 is LGHDT, CDR2 YNNKEL, per germline (reference sequence). The CDR3 here is CASRSSELNTEAFF. DNA of the CDR3: TGTGCCAGCAGGTCAAGCGAACTGAACACTGAAGCTTTCTTT.

The CDR3 loop is CASTSGSGGHYGYTF. The CDR3 region has the DNA TGTGCCAGCACCTCCGGCTCGGGGGGACACTATGGCTACACCTTC. This rearrangement joins TRBV28 to TRBJ1-2; the D gene is possibly TRBD1 (5 bases). The germline V and J ends were trimmed by 7 bases and 3 bases, with 18 bases remaining between them. Looked up from germline, CDR1 is MDHEN and CDR2 is SYDVKM. CDR3 size: 15 residues.

The chain couples TRBV10-3 to TRBJ1-1; D not certain. This CDR3 has 14 amino acids. With 3 bases removed from V and 5 bases from J, the gap between germline ends came to 13 bases. CDR1 and CDR2 from the germline V gene are ENHRY and SYGVKD. DNA of the CDR3: TGTGCCATCAGTGATAGGTACTCGGGGACTGAAGCTTTCTTT. It codes for CAISDRYSGTEAFF.

This clone was recorded only once. The gene calls are TRBV9 and TRBJ2-7; D remains ambiguous. V was pared by 0 bases and J by 4 bases, with 14 bases between. Looked up from germline, CDR1 is SGDLS and CDR2 is YYNGEE. The CDR3 contains 15 residues. The CDR3 DNA is TGTGCCAGCAGCGTAGACGGCAGGTCGGCTTACGAGCAGTACTTC. Amino acid sequence: CASSVDGRSAYEQYF.

The J gene is TRBJ2-3, the V gene TRBV6-1, with D perhaps matching TRBD2 (6 bases). The CDR3 contains 15 residues. The germline CDR1 and CDR2 sequences are MNHNS and SASEGT. Trimming left V 2 bases short and J 6 bases short, with 15 bases between. The CDR3 reads CASSELAGSGDTQYF. The CDR3 DNA follows: TGTGCCAGCAGTGAACTTGCGGGGAGTGGGGATACGCAGTATTTT.

This rearrangement joins TRBV10-2 to TRBJ2-2; 7 bases match TRBD1. Germline values: CDR1 WSHSY, CDR2 SAAADI. The CDR3 is 14 residues long. Germline trimming cut 6 bases from V and 0 bases from J; bases unmatched to any gene: 1. Written as DNA, the CDR3 is TGCGCCAGCAGAGGGGGCCCGAACACCGGGGAGCTGTTTTTT. It codes for CASRGGPNTGELFF.

The V and J genes are TRBV9 and TRBJ2-5, with D perhaps TRBD2 (6 bases). This CDR3 comprises 15 residues. V was clipped by 0 bases and J by 5 bases, with 14 bases between them. Germline lookup yields CDR1 SGDLS and CDR2 YYNGEE. For the CDR3, the DNA is TGTGCCAGCAGCGTAGCCCCACTAGCCAGGGAGACCCAGTACTTC. This encodes CASSVAPLARETQYF.

The chain recombines TRBV4-1 with TRBJ2-3; 9 bases align to TRBD2. Germline values: CDR1 MGHRA, CDR2 YSYEKL. The CDR3 sequence is 18 residues long. Losses at the gene ends were 1 base for V and 2 bases for J; bases not matched to a gene: 10. The CDR3 region is CASSQAPQVAGVTDTQYF. CDR3 coding DNA: TGCGCCAGCAGCCAAGCCCCTCAGGTAGCGGGAGTCACAGATACGCAGTATTTT.

The chain combines TRBV7-2 with TRBJ2-1; TRBD1 is a possible D gene (6 bases). The CDR3 spans 15 residues. Germline CDR1 reads SGHTA; CDR2 reads FQGNSA. V lost 8 bases and J lost 0, with 14 bases in between. The CDR3 nucleotides read TGTGCCAGCCGACAGGCTCTGTACTCCTACAATGAGCAGTTCTTC. It specifies CASRQALYSYNEQFF.

The count of this clone is one. The J gene is TRBJ2-7, the V gene TRBV2; the match to TRBD1 covers 7 bases. The germline CDR1 and CDR2 sequences are SNHLY and FYNNEI. Trimming removed 5 bases from V and 2 bases from J; junction bases left unmatched: 6. The CDR3 runs to 14 residues. CDR3 protein: CASSRGQATYEQYF. DNA of the CDR3: TGTGCCAGCAGTAGAGGACAGGCAACCTACGAGCAGTACTTC.

The V and J genes are TRBV6-5 and TRBJ1-1; the D gene is possibly TRBD1 (5 bases). The CDR3 is made up of 15 amino acids. CDR1 is MNHEY and CDR2 is SVGAGI in the germline V gene. V lost 8 bases to trimming and J lost 5 bases, with 21 bases between them. The CDR3 here is CASVRQGGELTEAFF. CDR3 in DNA: TGTGCCAGCGTCCGGCAGGGAGGGGAATTGACTGAAGCTTTCTTT.

V gene TRBV6-5 combines with J gene TRBJ1-1; weak D call: TRBD1 (5 bases). Trimming took off 5 bases at V and 1 base at J, with 8 bases between the two ends. The CDR3 consists of 13 residues. Germline CDR1 and CDR2: MNHEY and SVGAGI. The CDR3 DNA reads as TGTGCCAGCAGTAACCAGGGGAACACTGAAGCTTTCTTT. As protein: CASSNQGNTEAFF.

The J gene is TRBJ1-5, the V gene TRBV21-1; the table's D call of TRBD1 was not tested on the DNA. TRBV21-1 is given as a pseudogene. This CDR3 spans 15 amino acids. The CDR3 region has the DNA TGTGCCAGCAGCAAGGGGGACAGGGCAAATCAGCCCCAGCATTTT. It translates to CASSKGDRANQPQHF.

This clone was observed a single time. The V call is TRBV6-1, the J call TRBJ1-1; TRBD1 is a possible D gene (5 bases). This CDR3 spans 14 amino acids. Germline lookup yields CDR1 MNHNS and CDR2 SASEGT. V was shortened by 0 bases and J by 11 bases, with 16 bases between the two germline ends. The CDR3 DNA reads TGTGCCAGCAGTGAAGCGCTTCAACGGACAAAGGCTTTCTTT. Translation: CASSEALQRTKAFF.

The rearrangement uses TRBV7-2 and TRBJ2-6; 10 bases line up with TRBD1. The CDR3 runs 17 residues. Germline V gene lookup returns CDR1 SGHTA and CDR2 FQGNSA. V lost 5 bases and J lost 2; bases outside the gene matches: 6. CDR3 sequence: CASSRQGTGAGANVLTF. DNA for the CDR3: TGTGCCAGCAGCCGCCAAGGGACAGGGGCTGGGGCCAACGTCCTGACTTTC. Filled out from reference TRBV7-2 and TRBJ2-6, the complete variable domain reads GAGVSQSPSNKVTEKGKDVELRCDPISGHTALYWYRQSLGQGLEFLIYFQGNSAPDKSGLPSDRFSAERTGGSVSTLTIQRTQQEDSAVYLCASSRQGTGAGANVLTFGAGSRLTVL.

J is TRBJ2-1 and V is TRBV2; 10 bases are shared with TRBD1. This CDR3 is built from 14 residues. The trim removed 11 bases at V and 9 bases at J, leaving 13 bases unmatched. Germline V gives CDR1 SNHLY, CDR2 FYNNEI. CDR3 bases: TGTGCCGGAGAACCGACGACAGGGGGCCTTGAGCAGTTCTTC. Protein: CAGEPTTGGLEQFF.

This clone was picked up one time. The V and J genes are TRBV5-8 and TRBJ2-7, with 10 bases aligning to TRBD1. The germline CDR1 and CDR2 sequences are SGHTS and YDEGEE. This CDR3 has 14 residues. With V trimmed by 4 bases and J by 2 bases, 3 bases remained unmatched. The CDR3 DNA reads as TGTGCCAGCAGCACAGGACAGGGGGCCTACGAGCAGTACGTC. It specifies CASSTGQGAYEQYV.